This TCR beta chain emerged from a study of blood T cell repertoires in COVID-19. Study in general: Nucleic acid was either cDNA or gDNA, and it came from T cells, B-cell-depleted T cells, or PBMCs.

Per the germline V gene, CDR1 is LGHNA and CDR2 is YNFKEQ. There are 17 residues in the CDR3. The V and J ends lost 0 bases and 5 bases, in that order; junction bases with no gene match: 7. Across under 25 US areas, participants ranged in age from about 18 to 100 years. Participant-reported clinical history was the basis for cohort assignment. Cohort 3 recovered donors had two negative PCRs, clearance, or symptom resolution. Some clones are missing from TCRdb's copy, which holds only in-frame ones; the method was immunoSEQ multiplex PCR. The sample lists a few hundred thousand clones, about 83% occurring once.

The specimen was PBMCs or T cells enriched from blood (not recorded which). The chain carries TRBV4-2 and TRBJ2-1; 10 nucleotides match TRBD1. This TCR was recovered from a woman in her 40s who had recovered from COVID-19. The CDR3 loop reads CASSQEAGGTGDNEQFF. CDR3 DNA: TGTGCCAGCAGCCAAGAAGCGGGCGGGACAGGGGACAATGAGCAGTTCTTC.